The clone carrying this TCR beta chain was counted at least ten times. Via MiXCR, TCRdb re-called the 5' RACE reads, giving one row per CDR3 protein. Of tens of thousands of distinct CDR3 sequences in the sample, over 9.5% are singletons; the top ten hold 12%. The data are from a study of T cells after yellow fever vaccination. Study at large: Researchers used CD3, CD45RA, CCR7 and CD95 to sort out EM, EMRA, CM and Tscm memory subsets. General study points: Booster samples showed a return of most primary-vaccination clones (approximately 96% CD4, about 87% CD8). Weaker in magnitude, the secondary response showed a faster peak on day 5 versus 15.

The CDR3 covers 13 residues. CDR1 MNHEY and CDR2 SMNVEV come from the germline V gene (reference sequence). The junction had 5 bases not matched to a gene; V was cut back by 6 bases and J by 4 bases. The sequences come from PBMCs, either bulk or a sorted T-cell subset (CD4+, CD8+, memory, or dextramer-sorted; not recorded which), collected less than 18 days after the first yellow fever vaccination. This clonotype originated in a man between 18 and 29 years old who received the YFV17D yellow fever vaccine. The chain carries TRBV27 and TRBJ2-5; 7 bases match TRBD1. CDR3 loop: CASSPRGRETQYF. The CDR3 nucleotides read TGTGCCAGCAGCCCGAGGGGGCGAGAGACCCAGTACTTC.